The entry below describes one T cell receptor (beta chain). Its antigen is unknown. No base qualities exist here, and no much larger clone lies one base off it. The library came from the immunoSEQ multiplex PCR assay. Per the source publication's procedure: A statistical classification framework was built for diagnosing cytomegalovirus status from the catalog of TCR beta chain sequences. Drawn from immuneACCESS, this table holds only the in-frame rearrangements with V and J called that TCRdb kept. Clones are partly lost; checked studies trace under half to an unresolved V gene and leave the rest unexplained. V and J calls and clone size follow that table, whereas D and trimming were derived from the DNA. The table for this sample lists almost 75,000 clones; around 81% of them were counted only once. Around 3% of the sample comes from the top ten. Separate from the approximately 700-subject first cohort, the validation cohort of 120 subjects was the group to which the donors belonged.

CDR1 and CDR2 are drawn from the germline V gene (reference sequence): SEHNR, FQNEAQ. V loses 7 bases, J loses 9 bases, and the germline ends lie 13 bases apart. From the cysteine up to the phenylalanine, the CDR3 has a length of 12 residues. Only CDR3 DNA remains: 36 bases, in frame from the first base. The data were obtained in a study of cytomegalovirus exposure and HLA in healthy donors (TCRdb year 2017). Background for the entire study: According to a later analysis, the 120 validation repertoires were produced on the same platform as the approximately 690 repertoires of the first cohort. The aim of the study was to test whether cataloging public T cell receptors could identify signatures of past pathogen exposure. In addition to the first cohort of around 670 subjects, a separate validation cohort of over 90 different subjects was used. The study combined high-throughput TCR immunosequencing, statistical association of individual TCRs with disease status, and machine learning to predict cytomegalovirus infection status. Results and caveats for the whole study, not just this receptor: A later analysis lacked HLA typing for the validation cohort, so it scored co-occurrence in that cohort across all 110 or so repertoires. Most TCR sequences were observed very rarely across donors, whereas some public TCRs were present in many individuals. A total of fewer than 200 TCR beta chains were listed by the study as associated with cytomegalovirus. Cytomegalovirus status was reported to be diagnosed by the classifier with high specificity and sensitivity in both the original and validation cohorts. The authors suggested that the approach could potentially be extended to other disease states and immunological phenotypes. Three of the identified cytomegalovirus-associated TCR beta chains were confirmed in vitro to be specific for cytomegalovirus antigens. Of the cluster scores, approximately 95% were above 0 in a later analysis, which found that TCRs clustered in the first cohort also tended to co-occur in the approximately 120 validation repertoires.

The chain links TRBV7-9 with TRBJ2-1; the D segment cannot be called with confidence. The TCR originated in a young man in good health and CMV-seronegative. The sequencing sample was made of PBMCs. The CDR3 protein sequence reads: CASTLENVEQFF. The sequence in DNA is TGTGCCAGCACCCTGGAGAACGTTGAGCAGTTCTTC.